The clone carrying this T cell receptor (beta chain) was detected many times. This sample's TCRbeta library carried unique molecular identifier barcodes. TCRdb re-derived calls from the PCR reads in MiXCR, one entry per CDR3 protein. In the table there are 550,000 to 800,000 distinct CDR3 sequences, around 12% of which are singletons. These data originate in a study of T-cell reconstitution after alpha-beta-depleted transplantation in children. Trimming took 2 bases from V and 0 from J, leaving 11 bases between them. The CDR3 is 16 amino acids. The chain has TRBV12-3 or TRBV12-4 and TRBJ2-1; D not resolved. The starting material was PBMCs, obtained before TCRalphabeta/CD19-depleted stem cell transplant. The TCR was taken from a girl aged 2-10 years with congenital amegakaryocytic thrombocytopenia, due to receive a stem cell transplant. In nucleotides, the CDR3 is TGTGCCAGCAGTTTACTAGGTGCCTACTCCTACAATGAGCAGTTCTTC. It codes for CASSLLGAYSYNEQFF.